This T cell receptor beta chain was obtained from a study of identical twins. Each CDR3 protein gets one entry after TCRdb re-called the 5' RACE reads with MiXCR. Counted here are some 500,000 distinct CDR3 sequences, 14% occurring once; the ten biggest clones make up around 0.48%. J gave up 1 base and V 5 bases, and 7 bases lay outside the gene matches. Germline loops: CDR1 SGHAT, CDR2 FQNNGV. The CDR3 is 15 amino acids. These data are also associated with another study on yellow fever vaccine responses in identical twins.

The V call is TRBV11-2, the J call TRBJ1-1; 7 bases are a match to TRBD1. Sequences were obtained from CD4+ T cells sorted from blood. The source is a woman younger than 30 in good health. This chain's CDR3 is CASSTRDRKNTEAFF. CDR3 sequence (DNA): TGTGCCAGCAGCACGCGGGACAGAAAGAACACTGAAGCTTTCTTT. The complete variable domain, with remaining parts taken from reference TRBV11-2 and TRBJ1-1, reads EAGVAQSPRYKIIEKRQSVAFWCNPISGHATLYWYQQILGQGPKLLIQFQNNGVVDDSQLPKDRFSAERLKGVDSTLKIQPAKLEDSAVYLCASSTRDRKNTEAFFGQGTRLTVV.